Listed below are T cell receptor beta chains from one sample, sequenced in a study of shared T cell receptors in the human thymus. Sequencing used immunoSEQ multiplex PCR; TCRdb keeps in-frame clones, though not all of them. The profile shows hundreds of thousands of clones, around 87% of them singletons. The data also belong to a second study, concerning human thymus T cells.

The sequenced sample consisted of thymocytes. All receptors come from a boy under two years old with a congenital heart defect. Both conserved end residues are part of each CDR3. The D gene is left open where the match is weak.

TRBV13,TRBD1,TRBJ2-7,CASSLAPGTASYEQYF,TGTGCCAGCAGCTTAGCCCCCGGGACAGCTTCCTACGAGCAGTACTTC
TRBV4-1,TRBD2,TRBJ2-5,CASSQEQGREGPKTQYF,TGCGCCAGCAGCCAAGAGCAGGGGCGGGAGGGCCCAAAGACCCAGTACTTC
TRBV27,TRBD1,TRBJ2-7,CASSSGQGFNEQYF,TGTGCCAGCAGTTCCGGACAGGGTTTCAACGAGCAGTACTTC
TRBV29-1,TRBD1,TRBJ1-6,CSVRGQGDSPLHF,TGCAGCGTGAGGGGACAGGGGGATTCACCCCTCCACTTT
TRBV28,TRBD2,TRBJ2-7,CASSLTGTSGTTGEQYF,TGTGCCAGCAGTTTAACCGGGACTAGCGGGACGACGGGCGAGCAGTACTTC
TRBV5-1,NA,TRBJ1-6,CASSLGPLTNYNSPLHF,TGCGCCAGCAGCTTGGGCCCTTTGACAAACTATAATTCACCCCTCCACTTT
TRBV15,TRBD1,TRBJ1-2,CATSRDGMTGGYGYTF,TGTGCCACCAGCAGAGATGGGATGACAGGGGGGTATGGCTACACCTTC
TRBV19,NA,TRBJ2-1,CASSIGGTIHNEQFF,TGTGCCAGTAGTATTGGCGGCACCATACACAATGAGCAGTTCTTC
TRBV2,NA,TRBJ2-2,CASSDTGRTGELFF,TGTGCCAGCAGTGATACAGGGCGGACCGGGGAGCTGTTTTTT
TRBV14,NA,TRBJ2-7,CASSQGRAYEQYF,TGTGCCAGCAGCCAAGGTCGAGCCTACGAGCAGTACTTC
TRBV27,TRBD1,TRBJ1-5,CASTTLPTGINQPQHF,TGTGCCAGCACCACCTTACCGACAGGGATCAATCAGCCCCAGCATTTT